This T cell receptor (beta chain) was identified in a study of T cells in women clearing cervical HPV infection. Regarding this clone: Coverage ceases 3 residues before the CDR3 finishes, and the germline J gene fills in the end.

Only in-frame clones appear in the TCRdb table, and some are missing; sequencing was by immunoSEQ multiplex PCR. Its table records 39,000 or so clones. This CDR3 spans 15 amino acids. CDR1 is MDHEN, CDR2 SYDVKM, per germline. Unmatched junction bases numbered 8, after V lost 2 bases and J lost 7 bases. The receptor comes from a woman between 18 and 70 years old with a cervical HPV16 infection that either progressed to CIN3+ or cleared (not recorded which). The rearrangement joins TRBV28 to TRBJ2-1; 7 bases line up with TRBD1. The specimen was blood buffy coat. The CDR3 bases that were read are TGTGCCAGCAGTTTAGCCCGACAGGGCTGGAATGAG. Translation gives CASSLARQGWNE. The whole CDR3 reads CASSLARQGWNEQFF.